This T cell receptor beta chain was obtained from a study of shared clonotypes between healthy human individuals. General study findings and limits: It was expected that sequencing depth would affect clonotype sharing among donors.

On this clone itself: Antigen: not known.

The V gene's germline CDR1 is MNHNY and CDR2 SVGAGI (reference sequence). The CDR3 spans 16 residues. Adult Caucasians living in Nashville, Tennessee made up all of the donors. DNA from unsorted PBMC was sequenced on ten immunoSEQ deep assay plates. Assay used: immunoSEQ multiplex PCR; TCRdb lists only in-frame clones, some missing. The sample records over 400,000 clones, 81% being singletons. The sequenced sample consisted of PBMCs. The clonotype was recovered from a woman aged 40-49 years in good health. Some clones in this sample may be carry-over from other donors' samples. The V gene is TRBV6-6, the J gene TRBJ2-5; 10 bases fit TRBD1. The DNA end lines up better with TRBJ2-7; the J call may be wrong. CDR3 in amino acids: CASSRPDRGLTYEQYF. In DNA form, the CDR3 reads TGTGCCAGCAGCAGACCAGACAGGGGGCTCACCTACGAGCAGTACTTC.